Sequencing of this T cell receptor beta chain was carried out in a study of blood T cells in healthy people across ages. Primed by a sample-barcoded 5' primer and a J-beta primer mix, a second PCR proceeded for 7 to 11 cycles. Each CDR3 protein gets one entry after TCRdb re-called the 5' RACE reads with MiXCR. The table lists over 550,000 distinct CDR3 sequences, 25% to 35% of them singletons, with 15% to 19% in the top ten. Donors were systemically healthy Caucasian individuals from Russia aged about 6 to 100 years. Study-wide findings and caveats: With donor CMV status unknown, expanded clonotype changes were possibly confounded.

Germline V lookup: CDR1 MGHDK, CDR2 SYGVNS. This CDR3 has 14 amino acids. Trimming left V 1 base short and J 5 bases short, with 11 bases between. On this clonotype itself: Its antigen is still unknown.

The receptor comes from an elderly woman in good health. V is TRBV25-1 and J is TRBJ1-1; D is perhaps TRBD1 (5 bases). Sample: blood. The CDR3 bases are TGTGCCAGCAGTGAATTTGGGGGGGGGACTGAAGCTTTCTTT. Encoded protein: CASSEFGGGTEAFF.